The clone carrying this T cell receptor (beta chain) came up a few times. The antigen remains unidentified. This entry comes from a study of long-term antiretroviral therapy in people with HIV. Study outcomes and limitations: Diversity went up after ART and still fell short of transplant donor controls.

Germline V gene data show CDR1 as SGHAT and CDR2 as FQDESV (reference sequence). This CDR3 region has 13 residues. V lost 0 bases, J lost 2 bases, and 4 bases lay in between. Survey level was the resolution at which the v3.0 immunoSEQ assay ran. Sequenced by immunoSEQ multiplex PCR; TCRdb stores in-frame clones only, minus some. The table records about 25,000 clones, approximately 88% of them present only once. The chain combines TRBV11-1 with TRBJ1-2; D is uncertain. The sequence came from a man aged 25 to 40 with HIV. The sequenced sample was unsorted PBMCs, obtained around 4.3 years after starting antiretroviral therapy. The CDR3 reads CASSLAGNYGYTF. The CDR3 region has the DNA TGTGCCAGCAGCTTAGCAGGGAACTATGGCTACACCTTC.